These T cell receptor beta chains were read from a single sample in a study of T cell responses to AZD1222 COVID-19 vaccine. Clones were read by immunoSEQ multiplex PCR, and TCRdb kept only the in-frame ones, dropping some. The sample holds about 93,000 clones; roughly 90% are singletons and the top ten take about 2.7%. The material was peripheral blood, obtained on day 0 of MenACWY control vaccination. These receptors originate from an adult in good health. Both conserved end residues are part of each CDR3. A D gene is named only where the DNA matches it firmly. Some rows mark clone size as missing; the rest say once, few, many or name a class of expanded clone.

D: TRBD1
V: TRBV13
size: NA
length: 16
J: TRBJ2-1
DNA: TGTGCCAGCAGCCCGGGGACAGGCGCCAACTCGAATGAGCAGTTCTTC
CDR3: CASSPGTGANSNEQFF

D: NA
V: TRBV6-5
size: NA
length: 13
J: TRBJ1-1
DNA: TGTGCCAGCAGGTCAGGGGTTCTCACTGAAGCTTTCTTT
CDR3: CASRSGVLTEAFF

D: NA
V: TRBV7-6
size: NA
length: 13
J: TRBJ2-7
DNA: TGTGCCAGCAGCTTAGGTGAGGGTAGGGAGCAGTACTTC
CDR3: CASSLGEGREQYF

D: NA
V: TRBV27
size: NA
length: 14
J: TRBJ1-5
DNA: TGTGCCAGCAGTTTGTTTGGGGCTGATCAGCCCCAGCATTTT
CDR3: CASSLFGADQPQHF

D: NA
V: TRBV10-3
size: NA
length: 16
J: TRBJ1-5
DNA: TGTGCCATCAGTGAGTTGGACGGGACGCGCAATCAGCCCCAGCATTTT
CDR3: CAISELDGTRNQPQHF

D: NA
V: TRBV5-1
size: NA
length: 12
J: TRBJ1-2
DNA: TGCGCCAACATGGGGGGTTTCGAAGGCTACACCTTC
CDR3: CANMGGFEGYTF

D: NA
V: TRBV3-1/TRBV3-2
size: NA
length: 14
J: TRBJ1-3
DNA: TGTGCCAGCAGCCCGACAGGCTCTGGAAACACCATATATTTT
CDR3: CASSPTGSGNTIYF

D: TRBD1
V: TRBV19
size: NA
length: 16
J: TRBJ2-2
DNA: TGTGCCAGTAGGGATATGGACAGGGGGGGTACCGGGGAGCTGTTTTTT
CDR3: CASRDMDRGGTGELFF

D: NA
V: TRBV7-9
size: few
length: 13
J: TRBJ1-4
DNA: TGTGCCAGTACGGGGCAAATGGATGAAAAACTGTTTTTT
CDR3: CASTGQMDEKLFF

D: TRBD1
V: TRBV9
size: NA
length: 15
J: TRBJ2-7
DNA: TGTGCCAGCAGCCTAGCCACAGGGGGCGGCTACGAGCAGTACTTC
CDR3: CASSLATGGGYEQYF

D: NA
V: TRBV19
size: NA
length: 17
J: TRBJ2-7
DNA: TGTGCCAGTAGTCCCGGACAGGGACTACCTATTCGCTACGAGCAGTACTTC
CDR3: CASSPGQGLPIRYEQYF

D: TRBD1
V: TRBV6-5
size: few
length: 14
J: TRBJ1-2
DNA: TGTGCCAGCAGGCGAGGTTGGGACAGGGAGGGCTACACCTTC
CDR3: CASRRGWDREGYTF

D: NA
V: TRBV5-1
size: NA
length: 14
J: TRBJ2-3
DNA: TGCGCCAGCAGCCCAGGGACTCAAAGAGATACGCAGTATTTT
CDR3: CASSPGTQRDTQYF

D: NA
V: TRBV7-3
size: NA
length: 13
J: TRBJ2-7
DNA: TGTGCCAGCAGCCCAAGGAGGGGCAACGAGCAGTACTTC
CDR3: CASSPRRGNEQYF

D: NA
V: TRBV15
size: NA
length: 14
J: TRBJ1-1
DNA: TGTGCCACCAGCAGAGGAGGTATGAACACTGAAGCTTTCTTT
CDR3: CATSRGGMNTEAFF

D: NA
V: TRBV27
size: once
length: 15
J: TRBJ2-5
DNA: TGTGCCAGCAGTTTGTGGGGGGGCTTGGAGGAGACCCAGTACTTC
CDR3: CASSLWGGLEETQYF

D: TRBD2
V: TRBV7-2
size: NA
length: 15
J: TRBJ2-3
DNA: TGTGCCAGCAGCCCGACTAGCGGGCACACAGATACGCAGTATTTT
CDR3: CASSPTSGHTDTQYF

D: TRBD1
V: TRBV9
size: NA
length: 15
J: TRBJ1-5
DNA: TGTGCCAGCAGCGTACAGGGGGCGGGAAATCAGCCCCAGCATTTT
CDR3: CASSVQGAGNQPQHF

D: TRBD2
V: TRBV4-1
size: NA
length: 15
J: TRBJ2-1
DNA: TGCGCCAGCAGCCACACTAGCGGGGGGGCCTCGAGGCAGTTCTTC
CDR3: CASSHTSGGASRQFF

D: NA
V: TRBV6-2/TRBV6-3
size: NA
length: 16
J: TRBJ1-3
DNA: TGTGCCAGCAGTTACAACCATGGAGGGACTGGAAACACCATATATTTT
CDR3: CASSYNHGGTGNTIYF

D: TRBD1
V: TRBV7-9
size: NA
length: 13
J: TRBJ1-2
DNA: TGTGCCAGCAGCTTACAGGGGGCGAGTGGCTACACCTTC
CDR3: CASSLQGASGYTF

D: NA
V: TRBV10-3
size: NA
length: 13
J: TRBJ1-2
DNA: TGTGCCATCAGTAGACAGGTCGAGAGTGGCTACACCTTC
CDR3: CAISRQVESGYTF

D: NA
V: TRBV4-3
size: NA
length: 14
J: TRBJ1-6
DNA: TGCGCCAGCAGCCAATCCGGGACGGATTCACCCCTCCACTTT
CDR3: CASSQSGTDSPLHF

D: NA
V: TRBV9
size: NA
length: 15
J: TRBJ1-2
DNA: TGTGCCAGCAGCGTAGACGGCGACGGAATCTATGGCTACACCTTC
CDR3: CASSVDGDGIYGYTF

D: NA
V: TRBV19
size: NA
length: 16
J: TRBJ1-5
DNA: TGTGCCAGTAGTACCGAGGGGACATTAAGCAATCAGCCCCAGCATTTT
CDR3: CASSTEGTLSNQPQHF

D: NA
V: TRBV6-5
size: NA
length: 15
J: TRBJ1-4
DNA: TGTGCCAGCAGTCCACAGGGAGCAACTAATGAAAAACTGTTTTTT
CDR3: CASSPQGATNEKLFF

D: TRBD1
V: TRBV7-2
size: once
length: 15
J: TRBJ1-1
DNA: TGTGCCAGCAGCCCACGGGGGACAGGGGGCACTGAAGCTTTCTTT
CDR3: CASSPRGTGGTEAFF

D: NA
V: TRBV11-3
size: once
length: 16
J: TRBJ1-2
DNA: TGTGCCAGCAGCTTAGACCCGGGGGGAACCGGCGGGGGCTACACCTTC
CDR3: CASSLDPGGTGGGYTF

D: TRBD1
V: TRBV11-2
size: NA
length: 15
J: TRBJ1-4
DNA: TGTGCCAGCAGCCCCCAGACAGGGAGTCTAGGAAAACTGTTTTTT
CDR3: CASSPQTGSLGKLFF

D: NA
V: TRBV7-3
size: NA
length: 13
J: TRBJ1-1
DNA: TGTGCCAGCAGCCCCCACCGGGACACTGAAGCTTTCTTT
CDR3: CASSPHRDTEAFF

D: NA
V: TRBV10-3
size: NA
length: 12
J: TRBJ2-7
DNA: TGTGCCATCAGCGGGGGGCTTGGCGAGCAGTACTTC
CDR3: CAISGGLGEQYF

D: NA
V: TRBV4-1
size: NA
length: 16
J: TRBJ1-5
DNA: TGCGCCAGCAGCCAAGAGAATACTTATAGCAATCAGCCCCAGCATTTT
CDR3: CASSQENTYSNQPQHF

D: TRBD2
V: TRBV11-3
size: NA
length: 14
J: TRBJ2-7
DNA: TGTGCCAGCAGCTTAACGGGGGGCTCCTACGAGCAGTACTTC
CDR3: CASSLTGGSYEQYF

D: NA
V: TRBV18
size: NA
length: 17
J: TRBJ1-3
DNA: TGTGCCAGCTCACCATTGGGGAACCCGGCCTCTGGAAACACCATATATTTT
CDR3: CASSPLGNPASGNTIYF

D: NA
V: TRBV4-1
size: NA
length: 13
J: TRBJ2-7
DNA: TGCGCCAGCAGCCAAGAGGCCGGCTACGAGCAGTACTTC
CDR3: CASSQEAGYEQYF

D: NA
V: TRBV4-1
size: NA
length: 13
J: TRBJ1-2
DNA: TGCGCCAGCAGCACGCAGGAGAACTATGGCTACACCTTC
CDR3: CASSTQENYGYTF

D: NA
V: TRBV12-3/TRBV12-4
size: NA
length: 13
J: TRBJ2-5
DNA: TGTGCCAGCAGTTTACCTCCTCGGGAGACCCAGTACTTC
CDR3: CASSLPPRETQYF

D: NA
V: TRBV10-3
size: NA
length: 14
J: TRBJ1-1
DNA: TGTGCCATCAGTGATACCCTGGGGAACACTGAAGCTTTCTTT
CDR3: CAISDTLGNTEAFF

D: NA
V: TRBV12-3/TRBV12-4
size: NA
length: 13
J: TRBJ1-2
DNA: TGTGCCAGCACCCTTGCGGGGGCGGATGGCTACACCTTC
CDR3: CASTLAGADGYTF

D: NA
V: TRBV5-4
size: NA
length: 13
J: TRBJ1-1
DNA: TGTGCCAGCAGGGAGGGCGTAGACACTGAAGCTTTCTTT
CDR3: CASREGVDTEAFF

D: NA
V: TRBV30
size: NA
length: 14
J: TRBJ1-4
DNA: TGTGCCTGGAGCAAGTTTCCTACTAATGAAAAACTGTTTTTT
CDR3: CAWSKFPTNEKLFF

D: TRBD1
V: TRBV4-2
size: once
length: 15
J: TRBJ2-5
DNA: TGTGCCAGCAGCCAAGATAGGGACAGCCAGAGACCCACCTACTTC
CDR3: CASSQDRDSQRPTYF

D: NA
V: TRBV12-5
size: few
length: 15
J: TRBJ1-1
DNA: TGTGCTAGTGGTTTGGTATTGACAGGGAACACTGAAGCTTTCTTT
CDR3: CASGLVLTGNTEAFF

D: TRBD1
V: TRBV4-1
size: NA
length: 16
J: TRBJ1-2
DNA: TGCGCCAGCAGCCAGCAAACCGGGACAGGGGTTAAAGGCTACACCTTC
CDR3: CASSQQTGTGVKGYTF

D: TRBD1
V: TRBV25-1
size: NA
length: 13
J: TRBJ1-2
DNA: TGTGCCAGCAGTGGCGGGACAGTCTATGGCTACACCTTC
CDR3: CASSGGTVYGYTF

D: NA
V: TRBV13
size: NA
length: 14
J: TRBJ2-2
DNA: TGTGCCAGCAGCCACGACAGAAACACCGGGGAGCTGTTTTTT
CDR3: CASSHDRNTGELFF

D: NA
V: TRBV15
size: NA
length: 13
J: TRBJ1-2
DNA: TGTGCCACCAGCAGAGATGGGACCTATGGCTACACCTTC
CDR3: CATSRDGTYGYTF

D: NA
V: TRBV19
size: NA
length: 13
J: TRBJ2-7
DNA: TGTGCCAGTAGCAATAGCGAAGGCTACGAGCAGTACTTC
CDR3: CASSNSEGYEQYF

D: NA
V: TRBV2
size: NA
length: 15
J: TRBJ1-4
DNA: TGTGCCAGCAGCCCTACAAAGCAAACTAATGAAAAACTGTTTTTT
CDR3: CASSPTKQTNEKLFF

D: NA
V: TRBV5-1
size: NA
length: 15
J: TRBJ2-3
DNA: TGCGCCAGTTCATCCCAGGCCCAGGGCACAGATACGCAGTATTTT
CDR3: CASSSQAQGTDTQYF

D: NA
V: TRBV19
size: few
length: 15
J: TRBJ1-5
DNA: TGTGCCAGTAAGGTGGGATCGAGGTCGAGTCAGCCCCAGCATTTT
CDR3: CASKVGSRSSQPQHF

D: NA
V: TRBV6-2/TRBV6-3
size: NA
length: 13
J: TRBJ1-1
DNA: TGTGCCAGCAGTTACTTCAGGGACACTGAAGCTTTCTTT
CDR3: CASSYFRDTEAFF

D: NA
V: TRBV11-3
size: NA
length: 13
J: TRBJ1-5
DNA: TGTGCCAGCAGCTCAGGGACTTATCAGCCCCAGCATTTT
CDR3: CASSSGTYQPQHF

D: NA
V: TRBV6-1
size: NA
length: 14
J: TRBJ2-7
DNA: TGTGCCAGCAGCGAAGGGGGGGCCTCCTACGAGCAGTACTTC
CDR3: CASSEGGASYEQYF

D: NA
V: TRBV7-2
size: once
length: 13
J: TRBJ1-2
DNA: TGTGCCAGCAGCTTTTCGCCAAACTATGGCTACACCTTC
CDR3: CASSFSPNYGYTF

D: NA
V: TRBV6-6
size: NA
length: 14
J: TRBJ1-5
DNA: TGTGCCAGCGCCAGGTTGTCCCGCAATCAGCCCCAGCATTTT
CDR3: CASARLSRNQPQHF

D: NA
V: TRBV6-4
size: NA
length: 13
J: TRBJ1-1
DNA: TGTGCCAGCAGTGACTCAGAGAACACTGAAGCTTTCTTT
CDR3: CASSDSENTEAFF

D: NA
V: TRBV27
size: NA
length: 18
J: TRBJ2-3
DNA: TGTGCCAGCAGTATTGGGGGGTTCGCGGGGGCTCGCACAGATACGCAGTATTTT
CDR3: CASSIGGFAGARTDTQYF

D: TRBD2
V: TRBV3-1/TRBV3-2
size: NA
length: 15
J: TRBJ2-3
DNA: TGTGCCAGCAGCCCGACTAGCGCCCGCACAGATACGCAGTATTTT
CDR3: CASSPTSARTDTQYF

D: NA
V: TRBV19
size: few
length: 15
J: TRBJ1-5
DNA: TGTGCCAGTAGTATAGCCGGGTATAGCAATCAGCCCCAGCATTTT
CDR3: CASSIAGYSNQPQHF